This T cell receptor (beta chain) is from a study of vaccination effects on CD4 cells after COVID-19 (dated by TCRdb to between 2021 and 2024). For context, the study as a whole: The ViraFEST assay stimulated PBMC with viral peptide pools and then used TCR sequencing to identify antigen-specific CD4+ T cell clonotypes by expansion. Post-vaccine samples across the study were collected a median of 72 days after the second dose, with a range of 14 to 241. Fewer than 2.5 million PBMC per well were cultured in IMDM with approximately 5% human AB serum, 9 to 10 IU/ml IL-2 and gentamicin, plus 10 ug/ml peptides. SARS-CoV-2 spike-specific CD4+ TCR repertoires from before and after mRNA vaccination were compared in COVID-19 convalescent patients and in infection-naive vaccine recipients. Altogether, 10 COVID-19 convalescent patients and a few SARS-CoV-2-naive healthy vaccine recipients made up the full study. In the study, cultures from other donors were sequenced using the Oncomine TCR Beta short-read assay on an Illumina iSeq 100.

After less than 13 days of culture, CD4+ T cells were isolated with the EasySep CD4+ T cell isolation kit. Participants received two doses of either the BNT162b2 or the mRNA-1273 mRNA SARS-CoV-2 vaccine. None of the healthy vaccine recipients had a prior SARS-CoV-2 infection, which was confirmed by nucleocapsid antibody tests that came back negative both before and after vaccination. On days 3 and 7, half of the culture medium was replaced with fresh IL-2-containing medium. Unless noted otherwise, every peptide stimulation condition was cultured in triplicate wells. PBMC were separated from whole blood using Ficoll-Paque Plus gradient centrifugation and were then either cryopreserved at -140C or used fresh. Genomic DNA was extracted from cultured CD4+ T cells with the QIAamp micro DNA kit. Beyond this particular receptor, the publication reports: At late post-vaccination timepoints, both infection-induced and vaccine-induced clones showed marked clonal contraction, consistent with waning T cell responses. The study was limited by a small number of convalescent patients and lacked early post-infection timepoints. In healthy vaccine recipients, vaccine-induced clones were almost all SARS-CoV-2 mono-reactive, with only 1 of 255 being cross-reactive with common cold coronaviruses.

Based on the germline V gene, the CDR1 and CDR2 sequences are SGDLS and YYNGEE. The V end gives up 0 bases and the J end 4 bases, leaving 6 bases in the junction not matched to a gene. Inclusive of the bounding cysteine and phenylalanine, the CDR3 is 15 residues long. The retained sequence is limited to the CDR3, 45 bases, with the frame set at the first base. Library preparation was by the immunoSEQ multiplex PCR assay. DNA from the cultured, isolated CD4+ T cells was subjected to TCR beta CDR3 sequencing. The authors' analysis ran thus. Non-productive TCR sequences were removed and reads were trimmed to the CDR3 region, keeping CDR3s of at least 7 amino acids. The MANAFEST web app was used to identify antigen-specific clonotypes by comparing expansion in peptide wells with expansion in reference cultures. Positive clones required FDR<0.05 expansion versus reference and all other wells, odds ratio above 5, and frequency above 0.1% in two replicate wells. A clonotype was defined as cross-reactive if the clonotype was significantly expanded both in SARS-CoV-2 spike wells and in at least one common cold coronavirus spike condition. CDR3 similarity was assessed by Levenshtein distance using the stringdist R package, and unrooted trees were constructed with ape in R 3.6.1. Drawn from immuneACCESS, this table holds only the in-frame rearrangements with V and J called that TCRdb kept. Clones are partly lost; checked studies trace under half to an unresolved V gene and leave the rest unexplained. V, J and clone size were drawn from that table, and D and trimming were deduced from the DNA. The sample includes under 35,000 clones, with 74% observed a single time. 15% of the sample is taken by the ten largest.

This clone came up once. Its antigen remains unidentified. No much larger clone exists at a distance of one base, and base qualities are not known. The specimen comprised CD4+ T cells from PBMCs cultured without peptide, sampled after COVID-19 vaccination. The sequence links TRBV9 to TRBJ2-7; TRBD2 agrees with 8 junctional bases. The source of this sequence is a human donor who received a COVID-19 vaccine. The CDR3 protein is CASSVEASGGYEQYF. The sequence in DNA is TGTGCCAGCAGCGTAGAGGCCTCGGGAGGGTACGAGCAGTACTTC.